The 2 T cell receptor beta chains listed next were all sequenced from one sample in a study of T cell responses to AZD1222 COVID-19 vaccine. The repertoire was sequenced with immunoSEQ multiplex PCR; TCRdb's copy has only in-frame clones and lacks some. The table records 150,000 to 200,000 clones, approximately 87% of them present only once. The sample here was peripheral blood, taken on day 0 of MenACWY control vaccination. These receptors originate from an adult in good health.

This sequence joins TRBV24-1 and TRBJ2-3; no definite D call. The CDR3 is made up of 15 amino acids. CDR1 is KGHDR and CDR2 is SFDVKD in the germline V gene. Trimming left V 7 bases short and J 1 base short, with 14 bases between. CDR3 nucleotide sequence: TGTGCCACCAGCCCATCCGGGCTGGGCACAGATACGCAGTATTTT. This codes for CATSPSGLGTDTQYF.

The chain's CDR3 is CASITTAAGAAQYF. The DNA for the CDR3 is TGTGCCAGCATCACTACAGCCGCCGGAGCGGCCCAGTACTTC. This rearrangement joins TRBV28 to TRBJ2-5; a possible D gene is TRBD2 (5 bases). The CDR3 contains 14 residues. CDR1 is MDHEN and CDR2 is SYDVKM in the germline V gene. The ends were cut back, 7 bases at V and 9 bases at J, with 21 bases in the middle.